Listed below are T cell receptor beta chains from one sample, sequenced in a study of T cells after posttransplantation cyclophosphamide. Some clones are missing from TCRdb's copy, which holds only in-frame ones; the method was immunoSEQ multiplex PCR. In total the sample includes tens of thousands of clones, none of them seen once. The specimen was PBMCs, collected after allogeneic stem cell transplant with posttransplant cyclophosphamide. Source of these receptors: a male patient younger than 35 who received an allogeneic stem cell transplant from a related donor, was CMV-positive, and had no GVHD. Some T cells could come from the graft donor. CDR3s include the opening cysteine and the closing phenylalanine or tryptophan. Each record gives: V gene, CDR3 protein.

V gene: TRBV28
CDR3 protein: CASRALASIYEQYF

V gene: TRBV30
CDR3 protein: CAWSPGLAEQETQYF

V gene: TRBV25-1
CDR3 protein: CASSAGGTNTGELFF

V gene: TRBV7-2
CDR3 protein: CASSSSGRGETQYF

V gene: TRBV4-1
CDR3 protein: CASSQQEGGVNSPLHF

V gene: TRBV6-6
CDR3 protein: CASSYGQGNVYGYTF

V gene: TRBV28
CDR3 protein: CASTPGIWTEAFF

V gene: TRBV29-1
CDR3 protein: CSVDRGSHTEAFF

V gene: TRBV30
CDR3 protein: CAWSGQVGTEAFF

V gene: TRBV28
CDR3 protein: CASPEGRSPNSPLHF

V gene: TRBV11-1
CDR3 protein: CASSLGLGELFF

V gene: TRBV28
CDR3 protein: CASSFHPSGTRISYEQYF

V gene: TRBV28
CDR3 protein: CASSLGGAGNYEQYF

V gene: TRBV5-1
CDR3 protein: CASSLVGEQASKTQYF

V gene: TRBV27
CDR3 protein: CASRLKESATGSLYGYTF

V gene: TRBV4-1
CDR3 protein: CASSLRTSGNYNEQFF

V gene: TRBV28
CDR3 protein: CASSRDVTSGWNNEQFF

V gene: TRBV29-1
CDR3 protein: CSVSRGRASETQYF

V gene: TRBV13
CDR3 protein: CASSSLGVQTQYF

V gene: TRBV6-5
CDR3 protein: CASSYFSGENTGELFF

V gene: TRBV27
CDR3 protein: CASRGGPADPGGYTF

V gene: TRBV6-5
CDR3 protein: CASSYGAGGSSFF

V gene: TRBV7-2
CDR3 protein: CASSFGRDRYEQYF

V gene: TRBV7-8
CDR3 protein: CASSIVDEQFF

V gene: TRBV2
CDR3 protein: CASRSSGSNEQFF

V gene: TRBV7-3
CDR3 protein: CASSLLGGTGGYEQYF

V gene: TRBV4-1
CDR3 protein: CASSHQGTGELFF

V gene: TRBV9
CDR3 protein: CASSVGDRFSSTDTQYF

V gene: TRBV11-3
CDR3 protein: CASSLGLAGTYNEQFF

V gene: TRBV27
CDR3 protein: CASSSTGGSGNTIYF

V gene: TRBV18
CDR3 protein: CASEYYGEQFF

V gene: TRBV9
CDR3 protein: CASSVGSGNYGYTF

V gene: TRBV11-1
CDR3 protein: CASSLAGRGTDTQYF

V gene: TRBV6-1
CDR3 protein: CASSLAADTQYF

V gene: TRBV4-1
CDR3 protein: CASSLLMTATGGAFF

V gene: TRBV11-2
CDR3 protein: CASSSGGLQYF

V gene: TRBV7-2
CDR3 protein: CASSLAPGQANYGYTF

V gene: TRBV28
CDR3 protein: CASSLPGQGSYEQYF

V gene: TRBV4-2
CDR3 protein: CASSPGDRGREQFF

V gene: TRBV28
CDR3 protein: CASSLGGNGRKTQYF

V gene: TRBV5-4
CDR3 protein: CASSFGQGEQETQYF

V gene: TRBV30
CDR3 protein: CAWSAGMSTDTQYF

V gene: TRBV7-3
CDR3 protein: CASSLSSKNEQFF

V gene: TRBV29-1
CDR3 protein: CSVEFTSKYQETQYF

V gene: TRBV4-2
CDR3 protein: CASSQDGTGNRGAFF

V gene: TRBV5-1
CDR3 protein: CASSLAGRTGGSSGGTEAFF

V gene: TRBV5-6
CDR3 protein: CASSLGTVSGNTIYF

V gene: TRBV9
CDR3 protein: CASSVGDRTSEQYF

V gene: TRBV9
CDR3 protein: CASSVGGPTGYTF

V gene: TRBV7-3
CDR3 protein: CASSLRSQGDGYTF

V gene: TRBV19
CDR3 protein: CASSIDGRGAGELFF

V gene: TRBV7-9
CDR3 protein: CASSKGVTENTEAFF

V gene: TRBV11-2
CDR3 protein: CASSSSVNTEAFF

V gene: TRBV6-6
CDR3 protein: CASRTSGSNTGELFF

V gene: TRBV6-5
CDR3 protein: CASTRPGQGGYEQYF

V gene: TRBV19
CDR3 protein: CASSMSPSGGPYEQYF

V gene: TRBV5-1
CDR3 protein: CASSDTGQGIEKLFF

V gene: TRBV6-5
CDR3 protein: CASSYSRGQSYEQYF

V gene: TRBV9
CDR3 protein: CASSVQGQRGELFF

V gene: TRBV5-1
CDR3 protein: CASSLVAGGVNEQFF